This T cell receptor (beta chain) was sequenced for a study of PD-1 blockade in classical Hodgkin lymphoma (dated by TCRdb to 2019 to 2021). Context from the whole study: To define a peripheral blood immune signature of response to PD-1 blockade in classical Hodgkin lymphoma, the study combined TCR beta sequencing with CyTOF.

Genomic DNA was extracted with the Qiagen DNeasy kit from unsorted PBMCs and from negatively selected CD4+ and CD8+ fractions. Amplification of TCR beta CDR3 regions was done by immunoSEQ multiplex PCR with primers that anneal to V and J segments. A synthetic immune receptor repertoire was used to minimize amplification bias, and any remaining bias was removed computationally after sequencing. The authors processed their data as follows. Custom Python scripts were used to quantify repertoire diversity as the Shannon entropy index. Unsorted, CD4+ and CD8+ repertoires were examined separately, except in combined analyses, for which CD4+ and CD8+ sequences were merged in silico. This immuneACCESS table, as held by TCRdb, lists in-frame sequences with V and J called but not all clones. Of the missing ones, under half trace to an unresolved V gene in checked studies; the others have no known cause. The V and J calls and clone size are taken from that table; D and trimming were inferred from the DNA. This sample is represented by around 31,000 clones; around 89% of them were singletons. The ten largest clones add up to about 0.37% of the sample.

Results the study describes overall, beyond this receptor: Baseline TCR diversity was reported as lower in newly diagnosed patients than in healthy donors, and lower still in relapsed/refractory patients. Only a single clinical trial cohort was studied, and what caused the repertoire differences, possibly disease activity or prior therapy, remained undefined.

Note on this clone: No cognate antigen has been identified for it. Within one base of it there is no much larger clone, and no base qualities were kept.

Trimming accounts for 5 bases at V and 6 bases at J, while the number of junction bases matched to no gene is 8. Measured from the cysteine to the phenylalanine, the CDR3 is 14 residues long. Only CDR3 DNA remains: 42 bases, in frame from the first base. In the germline V gene (reference sequence), CDR1 corresponds to LNHDA and CDR2 to SQIVND. In light of the paper, this sample's time point label describes: newly diagnosed, previously untreated cHL patient sample. CD4+ T cells were purified from thawed PBMCs by magnetic negative selection with a Miltenyi CD4+ T cell isolation kit. PBMCs from patients with newly diagnosed, previously untreated classical Hodgkin lymphoma were sequenced as a comparison group for the relapsed/refractory trial patients. Peripheral blood was collected in 8 mL Vacutainer Cell Preparation Tubes, from which PBMCs were isolated by centrifugation and then cryopreserved. Purified CD4+ and CD8+ fractions were prepared only for cases where an additional PBMC sample was available. On LS columns in a quadroMACS separator, the magnetically labelled cells were depleted, and the flow-through was collected as the purified fraction.

This sequence originates from a human donor with classical Hodgkin lymphoma. This chain is built from TRBV19 and TRBJ2-7; 9 middle bases align to TRBD1. Sequenced sample: CD4+ T cells from blood. The CDR3 region: CASSLRTGEREQYF. The nucleotide sequence reads TGTGCCAGTAGTCTACGGACAGGGGAACGCGAGCAGTACTTC.